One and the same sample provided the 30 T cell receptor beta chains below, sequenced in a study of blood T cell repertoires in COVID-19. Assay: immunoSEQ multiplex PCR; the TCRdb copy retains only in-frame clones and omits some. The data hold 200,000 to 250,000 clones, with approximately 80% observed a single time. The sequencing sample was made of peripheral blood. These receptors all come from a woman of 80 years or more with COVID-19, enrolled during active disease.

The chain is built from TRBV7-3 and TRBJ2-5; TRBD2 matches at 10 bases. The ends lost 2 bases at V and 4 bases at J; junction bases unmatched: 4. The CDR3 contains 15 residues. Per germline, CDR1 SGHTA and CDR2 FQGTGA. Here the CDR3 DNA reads TGTGCCAGCAGCTTAGGCCTAGCGGGGGCAGAGACCCAGTACTTC. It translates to CASSLGLAGAETQYF.

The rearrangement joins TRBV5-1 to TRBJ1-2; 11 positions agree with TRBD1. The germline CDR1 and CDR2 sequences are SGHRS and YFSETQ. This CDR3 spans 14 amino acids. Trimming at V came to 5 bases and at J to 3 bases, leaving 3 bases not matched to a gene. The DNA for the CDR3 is TGCGCCAGCAGATCGGGACAGGGGGACTATGGCTACACCTTC. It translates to CASRSGQGDYGYTF.

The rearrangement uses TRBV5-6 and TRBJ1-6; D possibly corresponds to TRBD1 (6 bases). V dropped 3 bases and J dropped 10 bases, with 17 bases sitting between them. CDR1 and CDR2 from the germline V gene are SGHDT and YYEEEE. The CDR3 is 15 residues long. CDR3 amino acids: CASSSLLGGQSPLHF. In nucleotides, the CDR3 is TGTGCCAGCAGCTCCCTGTTGGGGGGGCAATCACCCCTCCACTTT.

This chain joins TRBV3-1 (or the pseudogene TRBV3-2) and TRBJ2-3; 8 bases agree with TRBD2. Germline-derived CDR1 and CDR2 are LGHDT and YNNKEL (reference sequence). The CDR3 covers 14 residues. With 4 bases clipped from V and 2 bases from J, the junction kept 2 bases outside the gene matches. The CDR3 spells CASSRGGFTDTQYF. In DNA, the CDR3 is TGTGCCAGCAGCCGCGGGGGGTTCACAGATACGCAGTATTTT.

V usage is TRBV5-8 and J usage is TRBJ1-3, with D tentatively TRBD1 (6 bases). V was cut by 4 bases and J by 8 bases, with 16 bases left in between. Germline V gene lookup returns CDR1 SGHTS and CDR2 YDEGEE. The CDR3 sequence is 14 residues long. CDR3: CASSRTVTRDTIYF. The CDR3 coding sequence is TGTGCCAGCAGCCGGACAGTTACTCGGGACACCATATATTTT.

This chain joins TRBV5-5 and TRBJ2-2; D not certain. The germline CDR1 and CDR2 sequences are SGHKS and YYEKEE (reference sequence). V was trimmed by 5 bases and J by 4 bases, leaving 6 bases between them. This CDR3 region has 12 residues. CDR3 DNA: TGTGCCAGCAGAATCGGCACCGGGGAGCTGTTTTTT. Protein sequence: CASRIGTGELFF. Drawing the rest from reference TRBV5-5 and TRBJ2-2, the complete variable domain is DAGVTQSPTHLIKTRGQQVTLRCSPISGHKSVSWYQQVLGQGPQFIFQYYEKEERGRGNFPDRFSARQFPNYSSELNVNALLLGDSALYLCASRIGTGELFFGEGSRLTVL.

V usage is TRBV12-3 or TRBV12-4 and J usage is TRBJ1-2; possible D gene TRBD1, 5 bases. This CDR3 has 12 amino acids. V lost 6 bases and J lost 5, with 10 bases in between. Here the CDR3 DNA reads TGTGCCAGCAGACACGACAGTTATGGCTACACCTTC. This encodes CASRHDSYGYTF.

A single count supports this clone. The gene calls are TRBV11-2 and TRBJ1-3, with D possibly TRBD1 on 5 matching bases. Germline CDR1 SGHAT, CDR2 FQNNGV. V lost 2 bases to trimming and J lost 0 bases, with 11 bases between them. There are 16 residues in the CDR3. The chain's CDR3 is CASSLTGGYSGNTIYF. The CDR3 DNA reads TGTGCCAGCAGCTTAACGGGGGGTTACTCTGGAAACACCATATATTTT.

In DNA form, the CDR3 reads TGTGCCAGCAGTTATGATTTTGGGGGGGGGAACGACGAGCAGTACTTC. This translates into CASSYDFGGGNDEQYF. The chain is built from TRBV6-5 and TRBJ2-7, with 7 bases lining up with TRBD2. This CDR3 has 16 amino acids. V shed 3 bases, J shed 5 bases, and the junction held 13 bases outside the gene matches. The germline V gene has CDR1 MNHEY and CDR2 SVGAGI.

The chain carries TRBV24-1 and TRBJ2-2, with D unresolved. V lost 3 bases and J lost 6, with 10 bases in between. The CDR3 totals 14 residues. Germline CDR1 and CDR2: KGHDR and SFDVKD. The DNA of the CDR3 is TGTGCCACCAGTGATCCCCTTAATCCCGGGGAGCTGTTTTTT. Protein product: CATSDPLNPGELFF.

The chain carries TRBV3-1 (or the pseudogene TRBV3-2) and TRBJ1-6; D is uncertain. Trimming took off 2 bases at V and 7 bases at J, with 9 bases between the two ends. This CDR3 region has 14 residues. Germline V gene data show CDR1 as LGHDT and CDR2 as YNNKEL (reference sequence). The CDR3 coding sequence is TGTGCCAGCAGCCAACGGACGGGGAATTCACCCCTCCACTTT. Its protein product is CASSQRTGNSPLHF.

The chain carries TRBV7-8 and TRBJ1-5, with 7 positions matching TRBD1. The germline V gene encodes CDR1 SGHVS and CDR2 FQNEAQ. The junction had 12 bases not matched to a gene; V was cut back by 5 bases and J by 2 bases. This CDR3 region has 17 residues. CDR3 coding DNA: TGTGCCAGCAGCCATACAGGGGTCGGGGGGGGCAATCAGCCCCAGCATTTT. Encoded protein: CASSHTGVGGGNQPQHF.

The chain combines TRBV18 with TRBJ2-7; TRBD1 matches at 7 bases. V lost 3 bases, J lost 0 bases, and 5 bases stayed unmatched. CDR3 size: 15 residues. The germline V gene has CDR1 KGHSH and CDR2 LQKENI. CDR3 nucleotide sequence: TGTGCCAGCTCACCCGGAGGACAGGCCTCCTACGAGCAGTACTTC. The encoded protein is CASSPGGQASYEQYF.

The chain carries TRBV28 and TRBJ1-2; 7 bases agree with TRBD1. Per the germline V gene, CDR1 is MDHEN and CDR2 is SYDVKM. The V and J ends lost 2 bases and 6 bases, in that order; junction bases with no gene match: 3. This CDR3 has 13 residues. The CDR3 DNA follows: TGTGCCAGCAGTTTACCCAGGGGGGATGGCTACACCTTC. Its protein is CASSLPRGDGYTF.

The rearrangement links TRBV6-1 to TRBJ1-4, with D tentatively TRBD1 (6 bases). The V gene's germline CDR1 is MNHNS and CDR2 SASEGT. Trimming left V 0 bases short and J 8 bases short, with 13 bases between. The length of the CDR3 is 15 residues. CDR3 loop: CASSEALGGGEKLFF. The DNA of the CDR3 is TGTGCCAGCAGTGAAGCGCTAGGGGGAGGGGAAAAACTGTTTTTT.

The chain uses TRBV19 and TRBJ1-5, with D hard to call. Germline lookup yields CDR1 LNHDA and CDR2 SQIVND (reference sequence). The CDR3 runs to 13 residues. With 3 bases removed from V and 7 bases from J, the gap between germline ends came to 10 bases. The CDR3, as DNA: TGTGCCAGTAGTATTACTTCCAAGCAGCCCCAGCATTTT. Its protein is CASSITSKQPQHF.

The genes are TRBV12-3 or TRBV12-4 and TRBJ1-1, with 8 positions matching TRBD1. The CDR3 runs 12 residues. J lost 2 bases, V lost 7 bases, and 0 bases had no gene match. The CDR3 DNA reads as TGTGCCAGCACAGGGGGCAACACTGAAGCTTTCTTT. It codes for CASTGGNTEAFF.

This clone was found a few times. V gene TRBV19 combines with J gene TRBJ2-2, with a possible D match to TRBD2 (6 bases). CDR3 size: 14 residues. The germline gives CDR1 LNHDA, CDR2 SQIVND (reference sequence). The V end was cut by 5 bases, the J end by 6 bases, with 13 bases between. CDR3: CASSSGGAPGELFF. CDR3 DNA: TGTGCCAGTAGTTCTGGAGGGGCCCCCGGGGAGCTGTTTTTT.

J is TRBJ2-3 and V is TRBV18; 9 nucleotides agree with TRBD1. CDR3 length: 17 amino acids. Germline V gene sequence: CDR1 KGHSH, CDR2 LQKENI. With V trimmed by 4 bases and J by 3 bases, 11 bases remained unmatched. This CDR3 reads CASSRSIQGADTDTQYF. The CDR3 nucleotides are TGTGCCAGCTCACGTAGTATACAGGGGGCGGATACAGATACGCAGTATTTT. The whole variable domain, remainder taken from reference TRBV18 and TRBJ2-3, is NAGVMQNPRHLVRRRGQEARLRCSPMKGHSHVYWYRQLPEEGLKFMVYLQKENIIDESGMPKERFSAEFPKEGPSILRIQQVVRGDSAAYFCASSRSIQGADTDTQYFGPGTRLTVL.

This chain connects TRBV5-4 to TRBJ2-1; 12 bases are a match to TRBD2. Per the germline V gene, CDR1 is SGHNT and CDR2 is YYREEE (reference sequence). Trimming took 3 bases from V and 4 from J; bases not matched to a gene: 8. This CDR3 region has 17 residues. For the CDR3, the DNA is TGTGCCAGCAGCTCCCAGGGGACTAGCGGGTTTTACAATGAGCAGTTCTTC. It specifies CASSSQGTSGFYNEQFF.

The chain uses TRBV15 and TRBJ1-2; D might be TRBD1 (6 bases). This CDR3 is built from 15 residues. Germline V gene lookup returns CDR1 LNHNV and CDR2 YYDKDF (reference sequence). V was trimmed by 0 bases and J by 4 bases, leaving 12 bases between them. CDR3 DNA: TGTGCCACCAGCAGAGATGGCGGACAGATCTATGGCTACACCTTC. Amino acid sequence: CATSRDGGQIYGYTF.

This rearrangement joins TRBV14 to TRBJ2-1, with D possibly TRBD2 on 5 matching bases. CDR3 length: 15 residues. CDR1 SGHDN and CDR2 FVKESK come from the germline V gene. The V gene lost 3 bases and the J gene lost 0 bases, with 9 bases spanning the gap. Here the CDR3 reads CASSQTLGSYNEQFF. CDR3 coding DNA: TGTGCCAGCAGCCAGACACTAGGCTCCTACAATGAGCAGTTCTTC.

CDR3 in DNA: TGTGCCAGCAGTGGAGACAGGGGATCCGGGGAGCTGTTTTTT. Its translation: CASSGDRGSGELFF. The genes are TRBV28 and TRBJ2-2, with 8 bases lining up with TRBD1. Losses at the gene ends were 5 bases for V and 6 bases for J; bases not matched to a gene: 5. The germline CDR1 and CDR2 sequences are MDHEN and SYDVKM. The CDR3 is 14 residues long.

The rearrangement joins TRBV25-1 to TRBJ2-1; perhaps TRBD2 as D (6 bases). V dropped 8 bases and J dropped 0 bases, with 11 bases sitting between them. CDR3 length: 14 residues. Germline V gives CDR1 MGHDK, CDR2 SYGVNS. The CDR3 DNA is TGTGCCAGCGGCGGGACCTACTCCTACAATGAGCAGTTCTTC. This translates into CASGGTYSYNEQFF.

DNA of the CDR3: TGTGCCAGCAGCCAGACTCCCCATGAAAAACTGTTTTTT. Its protein is CASSQTPHEKLFF. The chain couples TRBV14 to TRBJ1-4, with unresolved D. CDR1 SGHDN and CDR2 FVKESK come from the germline V gene. This CDR3 spans 13 amino acids. V gave up 3 bases and J gave up 6 bases, with 8 bases separating them.

The CDR3 DNA reads as TGTGCCAGCATGAGTCGCTCCCTGCTCCACTTT. Protein sequence: CASMSRSLLHF. This rearrangement joins TRBV2 to TRBJ1-6; D is undetermined. This CDR3 contains 11 residues. Germline CDR1 reads SNHLY; CDR2 reads FYNNEI. The ends were cut back, 7 bases at V and 16 bases at J, with 14 bases in the middle.

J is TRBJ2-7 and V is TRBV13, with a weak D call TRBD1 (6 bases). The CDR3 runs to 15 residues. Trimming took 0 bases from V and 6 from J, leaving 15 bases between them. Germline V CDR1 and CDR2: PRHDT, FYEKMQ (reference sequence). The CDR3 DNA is TGTGCCAGCAGCTTAGGTGGGACACTGGCCGCCGAGCAGTACTTC. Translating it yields CASSLGGTLAAEQYF.

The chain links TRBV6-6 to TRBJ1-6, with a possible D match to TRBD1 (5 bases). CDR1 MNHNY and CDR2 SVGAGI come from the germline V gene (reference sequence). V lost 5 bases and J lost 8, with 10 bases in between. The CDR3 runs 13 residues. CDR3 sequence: CASSTDTDSPLHF. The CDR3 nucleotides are TGTGCCAGCAGTACGGACACCGATTCACCCCTCCACTTT.

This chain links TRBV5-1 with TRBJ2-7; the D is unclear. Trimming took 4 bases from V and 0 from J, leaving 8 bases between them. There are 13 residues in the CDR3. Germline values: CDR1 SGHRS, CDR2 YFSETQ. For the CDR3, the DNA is TGCGCCAGCAGCCCCGTGCGCTCCTACGAGCAGTACTTC. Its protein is CASSPVRSYEQYF. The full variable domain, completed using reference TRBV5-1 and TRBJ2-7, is KAGVTQTPRYLIKTRGQQVTLSCSPISGHRSVSWYQQTPGQGLQFLFEYFSETQRNKGNFPGRFSGRQFSNSRSEMNVSTLELGDSALYLCASSPVRSYEQYFGPGTRLTVT.

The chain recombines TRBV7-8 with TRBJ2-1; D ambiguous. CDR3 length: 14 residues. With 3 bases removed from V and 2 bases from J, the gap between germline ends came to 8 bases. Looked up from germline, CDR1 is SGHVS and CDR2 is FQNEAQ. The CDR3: CASSFTAAYNEQFF. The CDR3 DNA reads TGTGCCAGCAGCTTCACAGCTGCCTACAATGAGCAGTTCTTC.